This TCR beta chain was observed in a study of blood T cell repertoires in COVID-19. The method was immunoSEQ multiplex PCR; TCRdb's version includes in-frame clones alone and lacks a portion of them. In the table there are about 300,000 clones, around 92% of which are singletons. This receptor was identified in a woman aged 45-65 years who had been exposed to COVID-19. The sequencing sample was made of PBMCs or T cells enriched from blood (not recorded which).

The DNA for the CDR3 is TGTGCCAGCAGTTCCCCAGGGCTACAACAGCCCCAGCATTTT. Protein: CASSSPGLQQPQHF. The V call is TRBV28, the J call TRBJ1-5, with D perhaps matching TRBD1 (5 bases). Deletions cut 4 bases from V and 7 bases from J, with 14 bases between. Germline V gives CDR1 MDHEN, CDR2 SYDVKM. The CDR3 spans 14 residues.